Below are 29 T cell receptor beta chains sequenced from a single sample in a study of regulatory T cells in long-lasting Graves disease. Arm-PCR of CDR3 regions and iRepertoire HTBI primers were used to build TCR beta libraries. One entry per CDR3 protein results from TCRdb running MiXCR on the multiplex PCR reads. The sample holds some 220,000 distinct CDR3 sequences, approximately 18% seen once. Noted time point: newly diagnosed GD, antithyroid drugs for less than 3 months. The TCR library was prepared using RNA isolated from PBMCs. The sample was also linked to a second study, of T cells in Graves' hyperthyroidism and ophthalmopathy.

Sequencing was performed on peripheral blood mononuclear cells (PBMCs), taken at new diagnosis, from a patient treated with antithyroid drugs. These receptors came from a woman in her thirties with Graves disease.

This clonotype was observed a handful of times. This may come from a read error, since a much larger clone is one base off. The rearrangement uses TRBV2 and TRBJ2-7; D might be TRBD2 (6 bases). CDR1 is SNHLY, CDR2 FYNNEI, per germline. The CDR3 is 11 amino acids. V gave up 4 bases and J gave up 9 bases, with 10 bases separating them. CDR3 region: CASSVLGGQYF. In DNA, the CDR3 is TGTGCCAGCAGTGTATTGGGGGGGCAGTACTTC. Based on the CDR3 plus reference TRBV2 and TRBJ2-7, the full variable domain is EPEVTQTPSHQVTQMGQEVILRCVPISNHLYFYWYRQILGQKVEFLVSFYNNEISEKSEIFDDQFSVERPDGSNFTLKIRSTKLEDSAMYFCASSVLGGQYFGPGTRLTVT.

This clonotype was seen more than once but under ten times. The rearrangement joins TRBV20-1 to TRBJ2-7, with TRBD2 matching 7 bases. The CDR3 has 15 amino acids. Losses at the gene ends were 5 bases for V and 1 base for J; bases not matched to a gene: 11. Per the germline V gene, CDR1 is DFQATT and CDR2 is SNEGSKA (reference sequence). The chain's CDR3 is CSALPGGSASYEQYF. The CDR3 bases are TGCAGTGCTTTACCCGGCGGGAGTGCTTCCTACGAGCAGTACTTC.

This clonotype came up a few times. V usage is TRBV6-1 and J usage is TRBJ1-5; D might be TRBD1 (6 bases). This CDR3 has 13 residues. Germline-derived CDR1 and CDR2 are MNHNS and SASEGT. V was clipped by 8 bases and J by 7 bases, with 15 bases between them. This CDR3 is CASQQGRRQPQHF. Written as DNA, the CDR3 is TGTGCCAGCCAACAGGGACGGAGACAGCCCCAGCATTTT.

The sample holds many counts of this clonotype. The chain links TRBV15 to TRBJ1-4; D is possibly TRBD1 (5 bases). CDR3 size: 16 residues. V lost 0 bases and J lost 8, with 16 bases in between. The V gene's germline CDR1 is LNHNV and CDR2 YYDKDF (reference sequence). CDR3 nucleotides: TGTGCCACCAGCAGAGATATTGTTGGGGCAGGAGAAAAACTGTTTTTT. It encodes CATSRDIVGAGEKLFF.

This clonotype was detected many times. J is TRBJ1-5 and V is TRBV7-2, with 7 nucleotides matching TRBD1. Germline V lookup: CDR1 SGHTA, CDR2 FQGNSA. V gave up 3 bases and J gave up 1 base; unmatched junction bases: 3. There are 15 residues in the CDR3. This CDR3 reads CASSFEGASNQPQHF. The CDR3 DNA sequence: TGTGCCAGCAGCTTCGAGGGGGCGAGCAATCAGCCCCAGCATTTT.

The CDR3 bases are TGCAGTGCTAGGGGGACAGGGGTCAATTCACCCCTCCACTTT. It codes for CSARGTGVNSPLHF. This chain links TRBV20-1 with TRBJ1-6, with 10 bases matching TRBD1. The V segment lost 3 bases and the J segment 7 bases; nucleotides outside the gene matches: 3. The CDR3 is 14 residues long. The germline gives CDR1 DFQATT, CDR2 SNEGSKA (reference sequence).

This clonotype was picked up many times. The rearrangement links TRBV28 to TRBJ1-4; TRBD1 aligns across 7 bases. The CDR3 is 20 residues long. V trimming: 1 base; J trimming: 0 bases; junction bases outside the gene matches: 14. Germline lookup yields CDR1 MDHEN and CDR2 SYDVKM. DNA of the CDR3: TGTGCCAGCAGTTTATCCCTATCCCTCCCGGGACAGTCAACTAATGAAAAACTGTTTTTT. Translated, it gives CASSLSLSLPGQSTNEKLFF.

This clonotype was counted only a few times. The rearrangement joins TRBV18 to TRBJ1-1; 7 bases match TRBD1. The CDR3 runs 17 residues. V shed 6 bases and J 0 bases; nucleotides not matched to a gene: 13. From germline, CDR1 is KGHSH and CDR2 LQKENI. CDR3 amino acids: CASSHRAGGQVNTEAFF. CDR3 bases: TGTGCCAGCTCCCATAGGGCAGGGGGGCAGGTGAACACTGAAGCTTTCTTT.

This clonotype was seen many times. This sequence joins TRBV7-6 and TRBJ1-1; no definite D call. Trimming left V 1 base short and J 4 bases short, with 7 bases between. The CDR3 is 13 amino acids. The germline gives CDR1 SGHVS, CDR2 FNYEAQ. The CDR3 bases are TGTGCCAGCAGCTTAGGGGAGTTCACTGAAGCTTTCTTT. Protein product: CASSLGEFTEAFF. Based on the CDR3 plus reference TRBV7-6 and TRBJ1-1, the full variable domain is GAGVSQSPRYKVTKRGQDVALRCDPISGHVSLYWYRQALGQGPEFLTYFNYEAQQDKSGLPNDRFSAERPEGSISTLTIQRTEQRDSAMYRCASSLGEFTEAFFGQGTRLTVV.

The CDR3 DNA follows: TGTGCCAGCAGTCCGGGAGAACGGGATACGCAGTATTTT. Protein sequence: CASSPGERDTQYF. The genes are TRBV2 and TRBJ2-3, with TRBD2 as a possible D gene (6 bases). CDR1 SNHLY and CDR2 FYNNEI come from the germline V gene. This CDR3 has 13 residues. With 5 bases removed from V and 6 bases from J, the gap between germline ends came to 12 bases.

This clonotype was picked up a small number of times. The chain employs TRBV30 and TRBJ2-7, with 12 bases lining up with TRBD2. The CDR3 totals 17 residues. Germline values: CDR1 GTSNPN, CDR2 SVGIG (reference sequence). The V and J ends lost 1 base and 6 bases, in that order; junction bases with no gene match: 13. CDR3: CAWSATRTSGAVGEQYF. CDR3 nucleotides: TGTGCCTGGAGTGCTACACGGACTAGCGGGGCCGTGGGCGAGCAGTACTTC.

V and J are TRBV20-1 and TRBJ2-2; D is ambiguous. V was pared by 2 bases and J by 8 bases, with 12 bases between. The CDR3 spans 13 residues. Germline CDR1 DFQATT, CDR2 SNEGSKA (reference sequence). The CDR3, as DNA: TGCAGTGCTAGAACCGGAAGGGCTGGGGAGCTGTTTTTT. Translating gives CSARTGRAGELFF.

Of note for this clonotype: This may be a read error: a much more frequent sequence differs by one nucleotide. The chain recombines TRBV12-5 with TRBJ1-1, with 7 bases that match TRBD1. The J segment lost 11 bases and the V segment lost 7 bases, leaving 10 bases of the junction unmatched. The CDR3 spans 12 residues. The germline gives CDR1 LGHNT, CDR2 FRNRAP. The CDR3 DNA follows: TGTGCTAGTGCCTGGGGGGGCAGGGGGGCTTTCTTT. Protein: CASAWGGRGAFF. Combining the CDR3 with reference TRBV12-5 and TRBJ1-1 gives the whole variable domain DARVTQTPRHKVTEMGQEVTMRCQPILGHNTVFWYRQTMMQGLELLAYFRNRAPLDDSGMPKDRFSAEMPDATLATLKIQPSEPRDSAVYFCASAWGGRGAFFGQGTRLTVV.

This clonotype was found many times. V is TRBV6-1 and J is TRBJ1-3; D might be TRBD1 (6 bases). This CDR3 is built from 17 residues. V lost 2 bases to trimming and J lost 0 bases, with 14 bases between them. Germline V lookup: CDR1 MNHNS, CDR2 SASEGT. The CDR3 sequence is CASSERGHFPSGNTIYF. The CDR3 DNA sequence: TGTGCCAGCAGTGAAAGGGGACACTTTCCCTCTGGAAACACCATATATTTT.

This clonotype was recorded many times. The chain uses TRBV9 and TRBJ1-5; 8 positions agree with TRBD1. Trimming cost V 4 bases and J 4 bases; bases outside gene matches: 4. Germline V lookup: CDR1 SGDLS, CDR2 YYNGEE. The CDR3 sequence is 14 residues long. CDR3 amino acids: CASSPNRGNQPQHF. The DNA of the CDR3 is TGTGCCAGCAGCCCTAACAGGGGGAATCAGCCCCAGCATTTT.

There are many counts of this clonotype. This sequence joins TRBV29-1 and TRBJ1-2; D remains unclear. The CDR3 contains 14 residues. The V end was cut by 4 bases, the J end by 4 bases, with 16 bases between. From germline, CDR1 is SQVTM and CDR2 ANQGSEA. CDR3 nucleotide sequence: TGCAGCGTTGGATCGCCAGGCGGGCTCTATGGCTACACCTTC. This translates into CSVGSPGGLYGYTF.

This clonotype was observed a handful of times. V and J are TRBV5-4 and TRBJ2-2, with 11 bases aligning to TRBD2. The germline V gene has CDR1 SGHNT and CDR2 YYREEE (reference sequence). This CDR3 has 17 residues. V trimming: 4 bases; J trimming: 1 base; junction bases outside the gene matches: 6. In DNA form, the CDR3 reads TGTGCCAGCAGCGGTCCGGGACTAGCGGAGAACACCGGGGAGCTGTTTTTT. Amino acid sequence: CASSGPGLAENTGELFF. The full variable domain, with the rest looked up from reference TRBV5-4 and TRBJ2-2, is ETGVTQSPTHLIKTRGQQVTLRCSSQSGHNTVSWYQQALGQGPQFIFQYYREEENGRGNFPPRFSGLQFPNYSSELNVNALELDDSALYLCASSGPGLAENTGELFFGEGSRLTVL.

V is TRBV12-3 or TRBV12-4 and J is TRBJ2-2, with TRBD2 matching over 14 bases. The CDR3 contains 17 residues. V shed 7 bases, J shed 5 bases, and the junction held 9 bases outside the gene matches. CDR3 DNA sequence: TGTGCCAGCAAGACTGGACTAGCGGGAGGACGGACCGGGGAGCTGTTTTTT. It codes for CASKTGLAGGRTGELFF.

The J gene is TRBJ2-2, the V gene TRBV6-1, with 7 bases fitting TRBD2. The V segment lost 8 bases and the J segment 6 bases; nucleotides outside the gene matches: 6. In germline, CDR1 is MNHNS, CDR2 SASEGT. The length of the CDR3 is 13 residues. DNA for the CDR3: TGTGCCAGCTTTACTAGCGACGCCGGGGAGCTGTTTTTT. This encodes CASFTSDAGELFF.

This clonotype was detected many times. V is TRBV19 and J is TRBJ1-1; unclear D gene. In germline, CDR1 is LNHDA, CDR2 SQIVND (reference sequence). This CDR3 has 15 residues. The V gene lost 0 bases and the J gene lost 6 bases, with 14 bases spanning the gap. CDR3 sequence (DNA): TGTGCCAGTAGTATAGACCCGGGGTCGAGGGCTGAAGCTTTCTTT. Encoded protein: CASSIDPGSRAEAFF.

This clonotype was seen repeatedly, ten times or more. The rearrangement joins TRBV29-1 to TRBJ2-5; 9 bases line up with TRBD2. Trimming removed 3 bases from V and 5 bases from J; junction bases left unmatched: 10. The CDR3 runs 15 residues. CDR1 SQVTM and CDR2 ANQGSEA come from the germline V gene. DNA for the CDR3: TGCAGCGTTGATCTTCGGGCTAGCGGGGACGAGACCCAGTACTTC. Encoded protein: CSVDLRASGDETQYF. Full variable domain (remainder filled in from reference TRBV29-1 and TRBJ2-5): SAVISQKPSRDICQRGTSLTIQCQVDSQVTMMFWYRQQPGQSLTLIATANQGSEATYESGFVIDKFPISRPNLTFSTLTVSNMSPEDSSIYLCSVDLRASGDETQYFGPGTRLLVL.

This clonotype occurred a few times. V usage is TRBV20-1 and J usage is TRBJ2-3; the D is unclear. Trimming pared 3 bases from V and 5 bases from J, leaving 3 bases between. The CDR3 has 10 amino acids. Per the germline V gene, CDR1 is DFQATT and CDR2 is SNEGSKA (reference sequence). The CDR3 DNA reads as TGCAGTGCTAGGGTAGATACGCAGTATTTT. It encodes CSARVDTQYF.

This clonotype was counted many times. V and J are TRBV19 and TRBJ1-1; 7 bases align to TRBD1. The germline CDR1 and CDR2 sequences are LNHDA and SQIVND (reference sequence). With 5 bases clipped from V and 7 bases from J, the junction kept 13 bases outside the gene matches. This CDR3 comprises 15 residues. CDR3 DNA sequence: TGTGCCAGTAGTTGGAGGGGGCTAGCTGACGGTGAAGCTTTCTTT. It is translated as CASSWRGLADGEAFF.

This clonotype was counted ten times or more. The rearrangement joins TRBV28 to TRBJ2-3, with D tentatively TRBD2 (7 bases). The CDR3 extends over 17 amino acids. Germline V gives CDR1 MDHEN, CDR2 SYDVKM. V shed 6 bases and J shed 2 bases, with 21 bases lying between them. This chain's CDR3 is CASSSTRGGGDTDTQYF. DNA for the CDR3: TGTGCCAGCAGCTCCACCAGAGGGGGGGGGGACACAGATACGCAGTATTTT.

The J gene is TRBJ2-7, the V gene TRBV4-1; D possibly corresponds to TRBD1 (6 bases). Germline V lookup: CDR1 MGHRA, CDR2 YSYEKL. V was shortened by 5 bases and J by 2 bases, with 19 bases between the two germline ends. CDR3 length: 16 amino acids. In DNA, the CDR3 is TGCGCCAGCAGCGACCGGGACACAAGGGGCCCCTACGAGCAGTACTTC. Encoded protein: CASSDRDTRGPYEQYF.

This clonotype was observed at least ten times. This rearrangement joins TRBV20-1 to TRBJ1-3; TRBD1 matches 7 bases. The CDR3 sequence is 16 residues long. CDR1 DFQATT and CDR2 SNEGSKA come from the germline V gene (reference sequence). Losses at the gene ends were 3 bases for V and 2 bases for J; bases not matched to a gene: 10. The CDR3 DNA is TGCAGTGCTAGGGCCAGGACAGGAGGAACTGGAAACACCATATATTTT. Its translation: CSARARTGGTGNTIYF.

The sample holds a few counts of this clonotype. A much larger clone lies a single base off, so this may be a read error. The chain has TRBV3-1 and TRBJ2-1; TRBD1 agrees at 7 bases. The CDR3 contains 16 residues. Germline V gives CDR1 LGHDT, CDR2 YNNKEL (reference sequence). CDR3 bases: TGTGTCAGCAGCCAAGCCTATCTACAGGGGACAAATGAGCAGTTCTTC. Translation: CVSSQAYLQGTNEQFF.

This clonotype has at least ten counts. A read error may explain this, as a much larger clone is one base away. V and J are TRBV2 and TRBJ1-6, with 9 bases fitting TRBD1. The CDR3 length is 14 residues. The germline V gene has CDR1 SNHLY and CDR2 FYNNEI. J was trimmed by 10 bases and V by 10 bases; bases with no gene match: 11. CDR3 DNA sequence: TGTGCCACCAGACTGGGACAGGGAAGGTCACCCCTCCACTTT. It yields the protein CATRLGQGRSPLHF.

This clonotype was observed many times. Mismatch with germline at one junction end may stem from a read error. The rearrangement links TRBV6-2 or TRBV6-3 to TRBJ2-5, with D perhaps TRBD2 (6 bases). CDR3 length: 18 amino acids. Germline V lookup: CDR1 MNHEY, CDR2 SVGEGT. CDR3 sequence (DNA): TGTGCCAGCAGTTACTCGAAGTCACGCCCGGGAGAGGGAGAGTCCCAGTACTTC. This translates into CASSYSKSRPGEGESQYF.